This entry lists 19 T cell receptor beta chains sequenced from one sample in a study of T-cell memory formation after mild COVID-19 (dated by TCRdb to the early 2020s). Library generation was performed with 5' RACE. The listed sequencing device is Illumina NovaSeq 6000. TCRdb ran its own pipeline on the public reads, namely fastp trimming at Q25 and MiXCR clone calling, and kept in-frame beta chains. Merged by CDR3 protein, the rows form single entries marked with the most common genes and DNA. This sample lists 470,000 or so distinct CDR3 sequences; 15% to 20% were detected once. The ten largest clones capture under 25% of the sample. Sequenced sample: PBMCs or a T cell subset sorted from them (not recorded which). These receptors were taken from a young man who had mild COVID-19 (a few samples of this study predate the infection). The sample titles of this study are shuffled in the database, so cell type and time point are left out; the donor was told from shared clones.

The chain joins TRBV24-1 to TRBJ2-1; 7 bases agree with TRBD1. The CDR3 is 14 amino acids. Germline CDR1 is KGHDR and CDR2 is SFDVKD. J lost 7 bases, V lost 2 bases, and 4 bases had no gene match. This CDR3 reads CATSDSTQGNEQFF. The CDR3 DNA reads TGTGCCACCAGTGATTCAACACAGGGGAATGAGCAGTTCTTC.

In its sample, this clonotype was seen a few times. CDR3 residues: CASSPAQADLSYEQYF. In DNA form, the CDR3 reads TGCGCCAGCAGCCCAGCCCAGGCGGACCTCTCCTACGAGCAGTACTTC. The chain joins TRBV4-1 to TRBJ2-7; D remains unclear. The CDR3 spans 16 residues. The V end was cut by 4 bases, the J end by 0 bases, with 16 bases between. Germline lookup yields CDR1 MGHRA and CDR2 YSYEKL.

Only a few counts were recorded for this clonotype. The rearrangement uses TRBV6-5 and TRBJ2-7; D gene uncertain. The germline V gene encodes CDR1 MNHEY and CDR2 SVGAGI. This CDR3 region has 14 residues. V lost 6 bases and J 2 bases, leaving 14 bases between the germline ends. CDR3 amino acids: CASSRSDGAYEQYV. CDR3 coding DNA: TGTGCCAGCAGCCGCTCGGACGGAGCCTACGAGCAGTACGTC.

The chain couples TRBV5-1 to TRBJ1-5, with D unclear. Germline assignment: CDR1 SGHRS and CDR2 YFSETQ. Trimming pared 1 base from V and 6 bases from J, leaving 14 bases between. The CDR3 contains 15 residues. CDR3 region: CASSLSGWAFQPQHF. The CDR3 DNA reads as TGCGCCAGCAGCTTGAGTGGTTGGGCCTTTCAGCCCCAGCATTTT. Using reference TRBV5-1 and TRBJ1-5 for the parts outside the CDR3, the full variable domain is KAGVTQTPRYLIKTRGQQVTLSCSPISGHRSVSWYQQTPGQGLQFLFEYFSETQRNKGNFPGRFSGRQFSNSRSEMNVSTLELGDSALYLCASSLSGWAFQPQHFGDGTRLSIL.

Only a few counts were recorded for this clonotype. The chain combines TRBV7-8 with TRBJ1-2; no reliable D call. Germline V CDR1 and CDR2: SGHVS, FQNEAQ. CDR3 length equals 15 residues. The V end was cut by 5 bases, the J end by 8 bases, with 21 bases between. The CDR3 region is CASSPNLGGRRGYTF. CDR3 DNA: TGTGCCAGCAGCCCAAATTTAGGCGGTCGACGCGGCTACACCTTC.

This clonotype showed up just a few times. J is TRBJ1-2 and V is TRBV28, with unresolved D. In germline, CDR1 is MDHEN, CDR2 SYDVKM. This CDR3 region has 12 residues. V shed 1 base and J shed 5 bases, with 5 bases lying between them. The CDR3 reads CASSLSEYGYTF. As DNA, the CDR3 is TGTGCCAGCAGTTTATCGGAGTATGGCTACACCTTC.

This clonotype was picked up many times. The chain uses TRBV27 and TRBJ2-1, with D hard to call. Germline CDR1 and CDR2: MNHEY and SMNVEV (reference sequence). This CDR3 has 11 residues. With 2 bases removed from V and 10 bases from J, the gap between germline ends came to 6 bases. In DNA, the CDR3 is TGTGCCAGCAGTTTAGGATTAGAGCAGTTCTTC. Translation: CASSLGLEQFF.

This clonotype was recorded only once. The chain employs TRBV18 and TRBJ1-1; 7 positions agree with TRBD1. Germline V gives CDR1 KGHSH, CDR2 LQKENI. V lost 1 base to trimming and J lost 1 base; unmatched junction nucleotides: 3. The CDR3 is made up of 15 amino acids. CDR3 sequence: CASSPQGAPNTEAFF. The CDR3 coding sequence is TGTGCCAGCTCACCACAGGGGGCACCGAACACTGAAGCTTTCTTT.

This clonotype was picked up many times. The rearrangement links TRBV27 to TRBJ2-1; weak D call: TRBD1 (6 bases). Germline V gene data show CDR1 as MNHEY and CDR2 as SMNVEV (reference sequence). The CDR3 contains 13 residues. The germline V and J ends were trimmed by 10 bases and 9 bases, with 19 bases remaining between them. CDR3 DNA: TGTGCCACCGTGATCTTAGGGGGAACTGAGCAGTTCTTC. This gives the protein CATVILGGTEQFF.

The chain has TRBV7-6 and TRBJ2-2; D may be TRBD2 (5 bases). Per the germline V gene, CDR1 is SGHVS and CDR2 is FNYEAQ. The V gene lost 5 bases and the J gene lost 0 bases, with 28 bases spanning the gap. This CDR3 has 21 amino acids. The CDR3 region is CASSLLREDSYFGTNTGELFF. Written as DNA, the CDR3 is TGTGCCAGCAGCCTACTCCGAGAGGACTCATATTTTGGAACGAACACCGGGGAGCTGTTTTTT.

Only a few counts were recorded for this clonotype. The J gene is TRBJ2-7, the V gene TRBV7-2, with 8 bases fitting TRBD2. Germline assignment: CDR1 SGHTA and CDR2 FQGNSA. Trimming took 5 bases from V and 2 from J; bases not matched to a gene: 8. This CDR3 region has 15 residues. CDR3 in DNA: TGTGCCAGCAGCACTGTAGCGGGGAGCGCCTACGAGCAGTACTTC. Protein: CASSTVAGSAYEQYF.

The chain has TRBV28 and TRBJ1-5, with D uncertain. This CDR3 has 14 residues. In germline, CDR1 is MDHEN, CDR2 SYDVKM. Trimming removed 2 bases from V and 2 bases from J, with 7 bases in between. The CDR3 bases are TGTGCCAGCAGTTTACGGCAGGGCAATCAGCCCCAGCATTTT. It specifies CASSLRQGNQPQHF.

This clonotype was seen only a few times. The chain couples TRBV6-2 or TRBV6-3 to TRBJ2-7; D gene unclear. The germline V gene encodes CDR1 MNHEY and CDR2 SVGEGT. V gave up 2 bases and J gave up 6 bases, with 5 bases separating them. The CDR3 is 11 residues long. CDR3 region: CASSYGGEQYF. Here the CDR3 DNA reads TGTGCCAGCAGTTACGGCGGCGAGCAGTACTTC.

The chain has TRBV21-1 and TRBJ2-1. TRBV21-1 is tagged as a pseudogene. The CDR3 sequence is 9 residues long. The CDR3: CASSRVAFF. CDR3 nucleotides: TGTGCCAGCAGCAGGGTGGCGTTCTTC.

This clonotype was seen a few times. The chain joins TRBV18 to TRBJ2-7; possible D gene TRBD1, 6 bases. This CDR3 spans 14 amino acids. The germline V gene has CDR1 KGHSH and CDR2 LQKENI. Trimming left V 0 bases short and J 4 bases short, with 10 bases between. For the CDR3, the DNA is TGTGCCAGCTCACCACCGGGAACAGGGTACGAGCAGTACTTC. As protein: CASSPPGTGYEQYF.

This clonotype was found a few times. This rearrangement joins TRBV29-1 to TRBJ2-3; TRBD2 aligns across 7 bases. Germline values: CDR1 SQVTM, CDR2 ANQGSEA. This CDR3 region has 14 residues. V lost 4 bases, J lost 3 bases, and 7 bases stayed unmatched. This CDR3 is CSVVEAGETDTQYF. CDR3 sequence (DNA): TGCAGCGTTGTTGAGGCGGGGGAAACAGATACGCAGTATTTT.

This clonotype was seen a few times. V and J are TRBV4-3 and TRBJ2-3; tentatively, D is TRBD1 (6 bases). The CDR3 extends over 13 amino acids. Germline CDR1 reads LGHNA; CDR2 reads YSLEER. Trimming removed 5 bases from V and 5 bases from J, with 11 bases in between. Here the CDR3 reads CASSYRVVDTQYF. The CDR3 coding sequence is TGCGCCAGCAGCTACAGGGTGGTAGATACGCAGTATTTT.

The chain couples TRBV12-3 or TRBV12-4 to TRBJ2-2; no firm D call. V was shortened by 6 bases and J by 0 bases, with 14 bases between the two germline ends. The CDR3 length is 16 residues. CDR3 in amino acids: CASSHRLGSNTGELFF. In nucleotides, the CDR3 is TGTGCCAGCAGCCACCGCCTAGGTTCGAACACCGGGGAGCTGTTTTTT.

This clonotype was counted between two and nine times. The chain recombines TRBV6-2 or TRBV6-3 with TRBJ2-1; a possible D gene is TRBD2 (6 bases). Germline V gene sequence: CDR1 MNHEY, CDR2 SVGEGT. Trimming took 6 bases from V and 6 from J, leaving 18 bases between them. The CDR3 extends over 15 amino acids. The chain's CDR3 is CASSPGWRGSNEQFF. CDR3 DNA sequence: TGTGCCAGCAGCCCCGGGTGGCGGGGTTCCAATGAGCAGTTCTTC.